This T cell receptor (beta chain) was found in a study of technical replicates of blood from a few donors. Germline CDR1 and CDR2: MGHRA and YSYEKL. The CDR3 totals 14 residues. With 3 bases removed from V and 6 bases from J, the gap between germline ends came to 9 bases. Method: immunoSEQ multiplex PCR; TCRdb's copy keeps in-frame clones and lacks some. The sample records around 70,000 clones, approximately 95% being singletons. The source material was T cells isolated from PBMCs. This TCR came from a human donor in good health. J is TRBJ1-6 and V is TRBV4-1, with D maybe TRBD1 (5 bases). In DNA form, the CDR3 reads TGCGCCAGCAGCCAGAACAGGTTTAATTCACCCCTCCACTTT. Its protein product is CASSQNRFNSPLHF.